This entry is about one TCR beta chain. Its antigen remains unidentified. This table comes from immunoSEQ multiplex PCR, and its TCRdb copy is limited to in-frame clones, with some not included. Of about 16,000 clones listed, 80% to 85% are singletons. This sample is part of a study of PD-1 blockade in mismatch repair-deficient tumors. All patients were mismatch repair deficient, assessed by either PCR or immunohistochemistry. TCRs were sequenced from a few patients responding to pembrolizumab. There are 13 residues in the CDR3. Germline CDR1 reads MNHEY; CDR2 reads SVGAGI. The junction had 5 bases not matched to a gene; V was cut back by 0 bases and J by 10 bases. General study findings and limits: Tumor-resident clones, often absent from pretreatment blood, expanded after pembrolizumab and then contracted.

The chain combines TRBV6-5 with TRBJ1-1, with 7 bases lining up with TRBD1. This TCR was recovered from an adult with mismatch repair-deficient cancer. Sequenced material: PBMCs, taken 4 weeks after starting pembrolizumab. CDR3 loop: CASSYSWTGRAFF. The CDR3 DNA reads as TGTGCCAGCAGTTACTCTTGGACAGGTAGAGCTTTCTTT.